This T cell receptor beta chain emerged from a study of blood T cell repertoires in COVID-19. In the study overall: There were acute and convalescent COVID-19 samples, and they came from the United States, Italy and Spain. PBMCs, B-cell-depleted T cells, or T cells were the source of the cDNA or gDNA that made up the material.

Original processing methods: Estimated nucleated cell counts came from reference gene primer amplification. Data came from immunoSEQ multiplex PCR; TCRdb stores just in-frame clones and leaves some out. V, J and clone size derive from that table, while D and trimming were established from the DNA sequence. The top ten clones hold 7% to 10% of a sample with fewer than 80,000 clones, roughly nine tenths of them seen once. Sequencing was done on a sample of peripheral blood. The origin of this receptor is a man aged 25 to 40 with acute or convalescent COVID-19.

CDR3 protein: CASSMAFQEAYEQYF. The CDR3 coding sequence is TGTGCCAGTAGTATGGCATTCCAAGAGGCCTACGAGCAGTACTTC. V usage is TRBV19 and J usage is TRBJ2-7, with unresolved D. V was cut by 3 bases and J by 2 bases, with 14 bases left in between. The CDR3 loop spans 15 amino acids. Germline V gives CDR1 LNHDA, CDR2 SQIVND (reference sequence).